This T cell receptor (beta chain) comes out of a study of T cells after yellow fever vaccination (dated by TCRdb to about 2019). In terms of the full investigation: The SMART-Seq v4 Ultra Low Input RNA kit was used to prepare libraries from fractions with low cell numbers. Bulk TCR alpha and beta repertoires were sequenced longitudinally to track T-cell clones before and after primary and booster YFV17D yellow fever vaccination. The cohort comprised two healthy male donors, one aged 18 to 29 and one aged 30 to 40 years. Blood was drawn at multiple timepoints before and after primary and secondary immunization, with bulk PBMC replicates and cell subsets isolated.

The treatment or condition tag for this specimen amounts to: live attenuated yellow fever vaccine strain. PBMCs were isolated from peripheral blood using a standard Ficoll-Paque protocol. Dynabeads CD4 and CD8 positive selection kits were used to isolate CD4 and CD8 T-cell fractions. TriZol was used to extract RNA from bulk PBMCs, CD4 and CD8 fractions, and dextramer-positive and dextramer-negative fractions. Sequenced on an Illumina NovaSeq 6000. Synthesis of TCR cDNA relied on 5'RACE template switching, a step that introduced a universal primer site along with unique molecular identifiers. cDNA synthesis was primed from both the TCR alpha and TCR beta constant segments. Two PCR steps were used to amplify libraries, with sample barcodes and sequencing adapters being added in the second step. Sequencing of libraries was done on Illumina HiSeq 2500 (2x100 bp) or NovaSeq (2x150 bp). In the paper's pipeline: Demultiplexing of reads and collapsing into UMI consensus sequences were performed with MIGEC, and V(D)J alignment was carried out with MiXCR. Vaccine-responding clonotypes were identified with edgeR using replicate PBMC samples, with FDR below 0.01 and a log2 fold change above 5 up to day 15 being required. Bulk clonotypes were assigned CD4 or CD8 identity according to which sequenced CD4 or CD8 repertoire held them at higher abundance. TCRdb reworked the public reads: Q25 trimming with fastp, MiXCR clone assembly, productive beta chains retained. When rows share a CDR3 protein, they turn into one entry using the most common DNA and genes. The V and J calls were determined by TCRdb, not by the authors. Recorded for this sample are about 210,000 distinct CDR3 sequences; 2.5% to 3.5% of them occurred a single time. The ten largest clones take up roughly 3% of the sample.

This clonotype has at least ten counts. Which antigen it targets is not known. No much larger clonotype is one base removed from it; base qualities were not supplied. What the work shows at the level of the full study, not this receptor alone: Computational filtering was required because FACS-sorted repertoires could contain abundant contaminating clonotypes from the bulk population. Because only two donors were included in the study, the extent to which the findings can be generalized is limited. A small share of clonotypes occurred in both CD4 and CD8 compartments, likely arising from convergent recombination. The secondary T-cell response was found to be weaker but faster than the primary response, with a peak reached on day 5 rather than on day 15. After the booster, most of the clones that had expanded following primary vaccination were detected again (roughly 97% of CD4 and around 87% of CD8), which suggests that memory was broadly maintained.

The CDR3 starts with the cysteine, ends with the phenylalanine, and has 13 residues. Only the CDR3 DNA stays, 39 bases, in frame from base 1. The germline V gene yields SNHLY for CDR1 and FYNNEI for CDR2. V loses 5 bases, J loses 3 bases, and the germline ends lie 5 bases apart. Recombination joined TRBV2 with TRBJ1-6, with the D segment identity uncertain. The starting material was CD4+ T cells sorted from PBMCs, obtained 10 days after the yellow fever booster vaccination. The sequence derives from a man between 18 and 35 years old who received the YFV17D yellow fever vaccine. The sequence in DNA is TGTGCCAGCAGTCAAGACTATAATTCACCCCTCCACTTT. Its protein is CASSQDYNSPLHF.